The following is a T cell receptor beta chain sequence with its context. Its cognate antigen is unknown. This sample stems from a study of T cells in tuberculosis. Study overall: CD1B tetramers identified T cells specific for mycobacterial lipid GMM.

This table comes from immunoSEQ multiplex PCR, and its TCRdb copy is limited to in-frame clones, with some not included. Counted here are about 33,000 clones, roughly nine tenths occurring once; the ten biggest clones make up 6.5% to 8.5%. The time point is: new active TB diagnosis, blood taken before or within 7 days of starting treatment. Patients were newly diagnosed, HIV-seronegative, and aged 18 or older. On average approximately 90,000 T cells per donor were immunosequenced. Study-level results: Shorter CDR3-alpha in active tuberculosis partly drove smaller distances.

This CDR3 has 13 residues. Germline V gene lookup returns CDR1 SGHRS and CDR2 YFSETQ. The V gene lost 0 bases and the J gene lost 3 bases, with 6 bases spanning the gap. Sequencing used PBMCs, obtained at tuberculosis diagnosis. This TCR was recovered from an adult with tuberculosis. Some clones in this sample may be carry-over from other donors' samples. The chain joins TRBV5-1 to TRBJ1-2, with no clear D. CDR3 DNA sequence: TGCGCCAGCAGCTTGGACATCTACTATGGCTACACCTTC. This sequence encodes CASSLDIYYGYTF.